This is a list of T cell receptor beta chains from one sample in a study of blood T cell repertoires in COVID-19. Profiling relied on immunoSEQ multiplex PCR, and the TCRdb table lists in-frame clones only, not all of them. There are approximately 200,000 clones in the sample; roughly 80% occur only once, and around 3.1% lies in the top ten. Sequenced: peripheral blood. These receptors originate from a woman aged 25 to 45 who had recovered from COVID-19. CDR3s include the opening cysteine and the closing phenylalanine or tryptophan. D genes are given only for firm matches. Clone size is given for some rows only: seen once, a few or many times, or a class if the clone is expanded.

TGCGCCAGCAGCCTGACTAGCGGGATGGCAGATACGCAGTATTTT | CASSLTSGMADTQYF | TRBD2 | TRBV5-1 | - | TRBJ2-3
TGTGCCAGTAGTGTACAGGGGGCGACAGATACGCAGTATTTT | CASSVQGATDTQYF | TRBD1 | TRBV19 | - | TRBJ2-3
TGTGCCAGCAGCGTATTTTTAATGGCGGGCTCTGGAAACACCATATATTTT | CASSVFLMAGSGNTIYF | - | TRBV9 | once | TRBJ1-3
TGTGCCAGCAGTCCAGGAGGGAGGACAGATACGCAGTATTTT | CASSPGGRTDTQYF | - | TRBV28 | - | TRBJ2-3
TGTGCCAGCAGTTACCGAGGGGGGGACGAGGGTGAGCAGTTCTTC | CASSYRGGDEGEQFF | - | TRBV6-5 | - | TRBJ2-1
TGTGCCAGCAGCCCTAGCGGGAGGGCCTTCCCCAAAAACATTCAGTACTTC | CASSPSGRAFPKNIQYF | TRBD2 | TRBV6-2/TRBV6-3 | - | TRBJ2-4
TGTGCCAGCAGCCGGCAGGGGGCAACTCAGCCCCAGCATTTT | CASSRQGATQPQHF | TRBD1 | TRBV9 | - | TRBJ1-5
TGTGCCAGCTCACCACTTCCAGCGGACACCGGGGAGCTGTTTTTT | CASSPLPADTGELFF | - | TRBV18 | - | TRBJ2-2
TGTGCCACCAGTGACCCGGGACAGGGGGCAAATGGCTACACCTTC | CATSDPGQGANGYTF | TRBD1 | TRBV24-1 | - | TRBJ1-2
TGTGCCAGCAGCTCCTCCGAGGGAAACACCATATATTTT | CASSSSEGNTIYF | - | TRBV7-3 | few | TRBJ1-3
TGTGCCAGCAGTTACTCACAGGGGGCCCCAGATACGCAGTATTTT | CASSYSQGAPDTQYF | TRBD1 | TRBV6-5 | - | TRBJ2-3
TGTGCCAGCAGCCCTGGGCTAGCGGGAGGTGAGAACTACAATGAGCAGTTCTTC | CASSPGLAGGENYNEQFF | TRBD2 | TRBV7-3 | once | TRBJ2-1
TGCGCCAGCAGCCCTAGCGGTAGATCCTACGAGCAGTACTTC | CASSPSGRSYEQYF | TRBD2 | TRBV5-1 | - | TRBJ2-7
TGTGCCAGCAGCCTCAATTCGACAGCAGGTAATTCACCCCTCCACTTT | CASSLNSTAGNSPLHF | - | TRBV7-3 | - | TRBJ1-6
TGTGCCAGCAATCGTGGAACAGGGGCTGGATATGGCTACACCTTC | CASNRGTGAGYGYTF | TRBD1 | TRBV6-5 | - | TRBJ1-2
TGCGCCAGCAGGAAGACTAGCGGGAGGGATACGCAGTATTTT | CASRKTSGRDTQYF | TRBD2 | TRBV10-1 | - | TRBJ2-3
TGTGCCAGCGGGGGAACGGACAGGGGCGAGCAGTACTTC | CASGGTDRGEQYF | TRBD1 | TRBV28 | - | TRBJ2-7
TGTGCCAGCAGTGAGCTGGCGGGATCCTACGAGCAGTACTTC | CASSELAGSYEQYF | - | TRBV6-4 | - | TRBJ2-7
TGTGCCAGCAGCTTGGTTGTGGGGGGTACCGAGCAGTACTTC | CASSLVVGGTEQYF | - | TRBV5-5 | - | TRBJ2-7
TGTGCCAGCAGCCCCGGTTCCGGCAGGGTAGGCGAGCAGTACTTC | CASSPGSGRVGEQYF | - | TRBV11-2 | once | TRBJ2-7
TGTGCCGGGGGGGGTTGGACCCAGTACTTC | CAGGGWTQYF | TRBD2 | TRBV6-5 | - | TRBJ2-5
TGTGCCAGCAGCTTGTTGGTAGCAGAAACAGATACGCAGTATTTT | CASSLLVAETDTQYF | - | TRBV5-4 | - | TRBJ2-3
TGCAGCGTTTTTCCCACAGGGAGGAACACTGAAGCTTTCTTT | CSVFPTGRNTEAFF | - | TRBV29-1 | - | TRBJ1-1
TGTGCCAGCAGCTCAAACACAGGGGGCGACGAGACCCAGTACTTC | CASSSNTGGDETQYF | TRBD1 | TRBV7-3 | few | TRBJ2-5
TGTGCCAGCAGCTACCAGGGCTTCGCGTCTGGCTACACCTTC | CASSYQGFASGYTF | - | TRBV5-8 | few | TRBJ1-2
TGTGCCAGCAGCTGGACAGGGGGCAGTGTGTACGAGCAGTACTTC | CASSWTGGSVYEQYF | TRBD1 | TRBV28 | once | TRBJ2-7
TGCGCCAGCAGCCAAGATCCAAACACAGGGGGTAGGGGGGAGCTGTTTTTT | CASSQDPNTGGRGELFF | TRBD1 | TRBV4-1 | - | TRBJ2-2
TGTGCCAGCAGTGACGGACCTTACAGGGGTCGGCGTTGGGGGAACACTGAAGCTTTCTTT | CASSDGPYRGRRWGNTEAFF | TRBD1 | TRBV6-1 | - | TRBJ1-1
TGCGCCAGCAGCTTGGAGGGAGGGCGGGAGACCCAGTACTTC | CASSLEGGRETQYF | TRBD2 | TRBV5-1 | - | TRBJ2-5
TGTGCCATCAGAAAAGGGACAGAGTCACCCCTCCACTTT | CAIRKGTESPLHF | TRBD1 | TRBV10-3 | once | TRBJ1-6
TGTGCCAGTAGTCCAGGACAGGGGGGCACAGATACGCAGTATTTT | CASSPGQGGTDTQYF | TRBD1 | TRBV19 | - | TRBJ2-3
TGTGCCAGTACCGGGACAGGCTCCACCGGGGAGCTGTTTTTT | CASTGTGSTGELFF | TRBD1 | TRBV19 | - | TRBJ2-2
TGTGCCAGTAAAGCCGGGGGACAGGGGTTTCCAAAAAGGACTTCACCCCTCCACTTT | CASKAGGQGFPKRTSPLHF | TRBD1 | TRBV28 | - | TRBJ1-6
TGTGCCAGCAGCGTATCCGCCGGGGAGCTGTTTTTT | CASSVSAGELFF | - | TRBV9 | - | TRBJ2-2
TGTGCCCAATCCGGACTAGCGGGTACAGATACGCAGTATTTT | CAQSGLAGTDTQYF | TRBD2 | TRBV30 | - | TRBJ2-3
TGTGCCAGCAGTTCCCCCACAGGGGGGGAAAACACCATATATTTT | CASSSPTGGENTIYF | TRBD1 | TRBV28 | - | TRBJ1-3
TGTGCCTGCCTCAGGGGGTATAATTCACCCCTCCACTTT | CACLRGYNSPLHF | TRBD1 | TRBV30 | once | TRBJ1-6
TGTGCCAGCAGGGGGGCCGGGGAGAATGAAAACATTCAGTACTTC | CASRGAGENENIQYF | - | TRBV27 | - | TRBJ2-4
TGTGCCAGCACCACCGGAGGGCTCAAAAACATTCAGTACTTC | CASTTGGLKNIQYF | - | TRBV11-2 | - | TRBJ2-4
TGTGCCAGCAGTTGGACAGCGCCCGTTTCGGGGGAGCTGTTTTTT | CASSWTAPVSGELFF | - | TRBV2 | - | TRBJ2-2
TGTGCCACAAAGACAGAGAATTCACCCCTCCACTTT | CATKTENSPLHF | - | TRBV10-3 | - | TRBJ1-6
TGTGCCAGCAGTTCCCACAGGGGGCTGTATGGAAACACCATATATTTT | CASSSHRGLYGNTIYF | TRBD1 | TRBV6-5 | - | TRBJ1-3
TGTGCCAGTAGTACGCAAAAGGGGACTGAAGCTTTCTTT | CASSTQKGTEAFF | - | TRBV19 | - | TRBJ1-1
TGTGCCACCACCGGGACAGTGGGCTCAGATACGCAGTATTTT | CATTGTVGSDTQYF | TRBD1 | TRBV28 | - | TRBJ2-3
TGTGCCAGCAGCCCGAAAAGGCGGATTTACACAGATACGCAGTATTTT | CASSPKRRIYTDTQYF | - | TRBV11-2 | - | TRBJ2-3
TGCGCCAGCAGCCTCCTCACAGGGACAAACTATGGCTACACCTTC | CASSLLTGTNYGYTF | - | TRBV4-1 | - | TRBJ1-2
TGTGCCAGCAGTTTATCAAGGGGCCAATACGAGCAGTACTTC | CASSLSRGQYEQYF | - | TRBV27 | - | TRBJ2-7
TGTGCCTGGAGTGGGGGGACTGGTGAAACAACTAATGAAAAACTGTTTTTT | CAWSGGTGETTNEKLFF | - | TRBV30 | few | TRBJ1-4
TGTGCCAGCACCCCTACCGGGACAGTCAGCGGGGAGCTGTTTTTT | CASTPTGTVSGELFF | TRBD1 | TRBV28 | - | TRBJ2-2
TGTGCCAGCAGTTCGTCAGGGAATCTACGGAATGAGCAGTTCTTC | CASSSSGNLRNEQFF | - | TRBV28 | - | TRBJ2-1